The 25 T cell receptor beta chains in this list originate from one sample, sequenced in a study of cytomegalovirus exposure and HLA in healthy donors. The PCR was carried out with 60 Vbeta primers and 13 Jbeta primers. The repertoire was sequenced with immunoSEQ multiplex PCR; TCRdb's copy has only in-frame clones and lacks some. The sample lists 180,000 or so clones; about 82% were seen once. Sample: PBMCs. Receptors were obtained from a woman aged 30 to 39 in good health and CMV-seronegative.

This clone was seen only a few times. Here the CDR3 DNA reads TGTGCCAGCAGCCAAATTTCTAGCGGGGCATACAATGAGCAGTTCTTC. As protein: CASSQISSGAYNEQFF. The rearrangement links TRBV4-2 to TRBJ2-1, with 9 positions matching TRBD2. V lost 2 bases, J lost 4 bases, and 6 bases stayed unmatched. Germline V lookup: CDR1 LGHNA, CDR2 YNFKEQ. The CDR3 consists of 16 residues.

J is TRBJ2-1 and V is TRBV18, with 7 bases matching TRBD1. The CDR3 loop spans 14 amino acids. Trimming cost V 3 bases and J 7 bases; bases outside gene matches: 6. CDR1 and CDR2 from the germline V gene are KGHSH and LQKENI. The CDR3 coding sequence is TGTGCCAGCTCACCGATGCAGGGGGAGAATGAGCAGTTCTTC. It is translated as CASSPMQGENEQFF.

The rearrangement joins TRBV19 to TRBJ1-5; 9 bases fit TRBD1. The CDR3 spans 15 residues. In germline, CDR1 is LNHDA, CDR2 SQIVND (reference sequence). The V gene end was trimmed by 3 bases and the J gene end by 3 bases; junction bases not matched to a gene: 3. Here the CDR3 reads CASSMGQGFNQPQHF. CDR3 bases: TGTGCCAGTAGTATGGGACAGGGATTCAATCAGCCCCAGCATTTT.

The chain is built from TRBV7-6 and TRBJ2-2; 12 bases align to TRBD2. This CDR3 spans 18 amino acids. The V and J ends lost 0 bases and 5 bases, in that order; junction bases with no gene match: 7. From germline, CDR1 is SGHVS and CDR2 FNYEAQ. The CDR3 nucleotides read TGTGCCAGCAGCTTAGCGGCTAGCGGGGGGGCCTGGACCGGGGAGCTGTTTTTT. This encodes CASSLAASGGAWTGELFF. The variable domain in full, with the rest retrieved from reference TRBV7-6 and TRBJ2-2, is GAGVSQSPRYKVTKRGQDVALRCDPISGHVSLYWYRQALGQGPEFLTYFNYEAQQDKSGLPNDRFSAERPEGSISTLTIQRTEQRDSAMYRCASSLAASGGAWTGELFFGEGSRLTVL.

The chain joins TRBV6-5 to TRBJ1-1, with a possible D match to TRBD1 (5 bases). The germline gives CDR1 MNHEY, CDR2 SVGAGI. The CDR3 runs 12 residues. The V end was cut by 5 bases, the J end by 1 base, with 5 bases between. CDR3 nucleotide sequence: TGTGCCAGCAGTAGGGGGAACACTGAAGCTTTCTTT. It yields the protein CASSRGNTEAFF.

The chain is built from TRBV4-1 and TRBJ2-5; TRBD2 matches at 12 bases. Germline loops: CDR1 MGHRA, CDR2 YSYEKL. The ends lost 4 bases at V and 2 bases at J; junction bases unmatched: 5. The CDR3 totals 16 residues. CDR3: CASSLRTSGEQETQYF. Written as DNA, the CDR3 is TGCGCCAGCAGCCTCCGGACTAGCGGGGAGCAAGAGACCCAGTACTTC.

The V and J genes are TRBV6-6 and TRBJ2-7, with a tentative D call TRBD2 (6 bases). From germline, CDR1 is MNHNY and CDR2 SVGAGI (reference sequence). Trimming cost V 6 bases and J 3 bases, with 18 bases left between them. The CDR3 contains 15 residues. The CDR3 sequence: CASSHLWGDGYEQYF. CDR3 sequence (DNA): TGTGCCAGCAGCCACTTATGGGGGGACGGCTACGAGCAGTACTTC.

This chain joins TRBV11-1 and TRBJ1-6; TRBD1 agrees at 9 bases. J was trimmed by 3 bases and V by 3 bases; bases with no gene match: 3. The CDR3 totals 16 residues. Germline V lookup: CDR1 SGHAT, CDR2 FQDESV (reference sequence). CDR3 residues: CASSLDRGDYNSPLHF. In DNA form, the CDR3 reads TGTGCCAGCAGCTTGGACAGGGGTGACTATAATTCACCCCTCCACTTT.

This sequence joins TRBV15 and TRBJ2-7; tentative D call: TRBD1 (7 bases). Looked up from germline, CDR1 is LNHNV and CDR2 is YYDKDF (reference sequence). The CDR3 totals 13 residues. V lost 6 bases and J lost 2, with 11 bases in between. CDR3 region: CATRGGTAYEQYF. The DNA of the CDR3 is TGTGCCACCAGAGGCGGGACAGCCTACGAGCAGTACTTC.

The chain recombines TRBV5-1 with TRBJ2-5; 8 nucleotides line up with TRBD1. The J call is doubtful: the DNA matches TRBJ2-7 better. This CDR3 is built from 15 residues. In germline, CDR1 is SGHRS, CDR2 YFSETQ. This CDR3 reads CASSLVGQGRGEQYF. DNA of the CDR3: TGCGCCAGCAGCTTGGTAGGACAGGGACGCGGCGAGCAGTACTTC.

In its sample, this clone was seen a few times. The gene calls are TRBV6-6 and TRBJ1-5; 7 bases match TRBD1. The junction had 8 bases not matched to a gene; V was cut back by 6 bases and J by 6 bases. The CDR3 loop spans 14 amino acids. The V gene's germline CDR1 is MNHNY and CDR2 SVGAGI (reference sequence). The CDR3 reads CASSQTGESQPQHF. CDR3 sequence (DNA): TGTGCCAGCAGCCAAACAGGGGAGAGTCAGCCCCAGCATTTT.

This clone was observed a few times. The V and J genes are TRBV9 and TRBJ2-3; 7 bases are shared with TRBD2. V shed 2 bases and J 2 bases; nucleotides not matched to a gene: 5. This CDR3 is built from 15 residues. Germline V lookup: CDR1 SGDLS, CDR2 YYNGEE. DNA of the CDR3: TGTGCCAGCAGCGTTACTAGCGCACCCACAGATACGCAGTATTTT. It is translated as CASSVTSAPTDTQYF.

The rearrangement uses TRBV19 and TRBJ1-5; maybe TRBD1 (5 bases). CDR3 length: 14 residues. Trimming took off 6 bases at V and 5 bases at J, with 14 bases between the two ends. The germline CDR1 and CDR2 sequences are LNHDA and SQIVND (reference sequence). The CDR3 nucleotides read TGTGCCAGTAGATGGCAGGGAGGGGATCAGCCCCAGCATTTT. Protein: CASRWQGGDQPQHF.

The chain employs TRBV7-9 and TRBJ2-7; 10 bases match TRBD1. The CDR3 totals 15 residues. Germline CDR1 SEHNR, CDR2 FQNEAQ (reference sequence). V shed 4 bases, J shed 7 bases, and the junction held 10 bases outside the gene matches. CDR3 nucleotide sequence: TGTGCCAGCAGCTCAAAGACAGGGGGCGCGGATGAGCAGTACTTC. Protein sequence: CASSSKTGGADEQYF.

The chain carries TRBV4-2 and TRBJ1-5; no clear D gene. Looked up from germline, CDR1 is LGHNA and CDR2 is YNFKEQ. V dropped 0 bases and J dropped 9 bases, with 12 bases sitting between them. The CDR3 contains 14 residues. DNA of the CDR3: TGTGCCAGCAGCCAAGATGAAGGAGTAGGGCCCCAGCATTTT. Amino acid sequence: CASSQDEGVGPQHF.

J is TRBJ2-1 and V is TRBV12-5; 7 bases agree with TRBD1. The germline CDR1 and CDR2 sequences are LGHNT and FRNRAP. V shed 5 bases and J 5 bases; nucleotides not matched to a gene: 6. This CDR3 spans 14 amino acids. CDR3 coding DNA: TGTGCTAGTGGTATCGGACAGGTCAACAATGAGCAGTTCTTC. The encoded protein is CASGIGQVNNEQFF.

The chain's CDR3 is CASSRRGQHQPQHF. In nucleotides, the CDR3 is TGTGCCAGCAGCCGAAGGGGACAGCACCAGCCCCAGCATTTT. The chain uses TRBV14 and TRBJ1-5; 7 bases line up with TRBD1. J lost 7 bases, V lost 4 bases, and 7 bases had no gene match. Germline V gene lookup returns CDR1 SGHDN and CDR2 FVKESK. The CDR3 runs to 14 residues.

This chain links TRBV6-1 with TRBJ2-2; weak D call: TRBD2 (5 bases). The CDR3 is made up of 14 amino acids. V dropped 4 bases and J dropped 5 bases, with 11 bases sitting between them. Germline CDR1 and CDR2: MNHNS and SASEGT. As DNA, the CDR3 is TGTGCCAGCAGTGGAGGGTCGGAGACCGGGGAGCTGTTTTTT. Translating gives CASSGGSETGELFF.

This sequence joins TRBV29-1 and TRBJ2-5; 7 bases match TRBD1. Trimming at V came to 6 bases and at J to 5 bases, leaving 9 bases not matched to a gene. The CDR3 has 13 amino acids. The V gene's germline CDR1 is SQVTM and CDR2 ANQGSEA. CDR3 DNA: TGCAGCGTGCAACAGGGGCTTCGGGAGACCCAGTACTTC. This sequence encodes CSVQQGLRETQYF.

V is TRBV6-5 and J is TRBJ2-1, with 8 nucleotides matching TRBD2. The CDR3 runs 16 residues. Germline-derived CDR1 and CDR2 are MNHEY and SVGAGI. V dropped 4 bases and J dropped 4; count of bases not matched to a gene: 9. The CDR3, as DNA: TGTGCCAGCAGTTCATGGCGGGGGGCCCTGTACAATGAGCAGTTCTTC. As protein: CASSSWRGALYNEQFF.

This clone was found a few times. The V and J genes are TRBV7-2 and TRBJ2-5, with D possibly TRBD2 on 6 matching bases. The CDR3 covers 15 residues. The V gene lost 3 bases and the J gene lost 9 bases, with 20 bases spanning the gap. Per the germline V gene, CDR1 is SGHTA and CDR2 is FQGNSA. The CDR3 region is CASSFIGSDSEAQYF. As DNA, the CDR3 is TGTGCCAGCAGCTTCATCGGGAGCGATTCGGAGGCCCAGTACTTC.

CDR3 residues: CASSESTQGWQPQHF. CDR3 sequence (DNA): TGCGCCAGCAGTGAGTCGACTCAGGGTTGGCAGCCCCAGCATTTT. The chain couples TRBV10-2 to TRBJ1-5; perhaps TRBD1 as D (5 bases). Germline assignment: CDR1 WSHSY and CDR2 SAAADI. The CDR3 is 15 residues long. The V end lost 0 bases, the J end lost 7 bases, and 13 bases lay between the germline ends.

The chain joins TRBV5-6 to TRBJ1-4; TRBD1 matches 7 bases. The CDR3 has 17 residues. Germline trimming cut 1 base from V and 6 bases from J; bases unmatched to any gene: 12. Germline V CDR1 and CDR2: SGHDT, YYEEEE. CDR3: CASSLYAGGFSDEKLFF. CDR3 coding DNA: TGTGCCAGCAGCTTGTATGCAGGGGGTTTCTCGGATGAAAAACTGTTTTTT.

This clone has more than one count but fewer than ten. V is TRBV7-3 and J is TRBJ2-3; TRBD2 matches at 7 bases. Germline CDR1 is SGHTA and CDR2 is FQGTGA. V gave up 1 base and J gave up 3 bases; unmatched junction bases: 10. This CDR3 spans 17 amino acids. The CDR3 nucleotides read TGTGCCAGCAGCTTAAAACCCGGCGGGGGAAGGACAGATACGCAGTATTTT. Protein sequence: CASSLKPGGGRTDTQYF.

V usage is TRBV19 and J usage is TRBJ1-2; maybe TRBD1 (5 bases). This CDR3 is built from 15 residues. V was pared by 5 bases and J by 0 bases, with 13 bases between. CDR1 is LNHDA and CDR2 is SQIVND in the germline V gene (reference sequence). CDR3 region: CASSGAGYPNYGYTF. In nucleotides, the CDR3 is TGTGCCAGTAGTGGGGCGGGATATCCTAACTATGGCTACACCTTC. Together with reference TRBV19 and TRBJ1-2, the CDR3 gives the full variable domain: DGGITQSPKYLFRKEGQNVTLSCEQNLNHDAMYWYRQDPGQGLRLIYYSQIVNDFQKGDIAEGYSVSREKKESFPLTVTSAQKNPTAFYLCASSGAGYPNYGYTFGSGTRLTVV.